A selection of T cell receptor beta chains follows, all from one sample in a study of T-cell reconstitution after alpha-beta-depleted transplantation in children. TCRdb called the PCR reads again in MiXCR, with one record for every CDR3 protein. The table lists 55,000 to 65,000 distinct CDR3 sequences, approximately 43% of them singletons, with about 98% in the top ten. Material: PBMCs, mostly from graft donor cells, obtained 360 days after TCRalphabeta/CD19-depleted stem cell transplant. These receptors all stem from a male patient aged 5 to 17 who had a stem cell transplant for acute lymphoblastic leukemia, so the T cells may come from the graft donor. Both conserved end residues are part of each CDR3. A D gene is named only where the DNA matches it firmly. Clone sizes are given selectively: once, few, many, or a class where the clone is expanded.

V gene: TRBV4-2; clone size: few; J gene: TRBJ2-3; D gene: .; CDR3 DNA: TGTGCCAGCAGCCAAGGAGGGTATACGCAGTATTTT; CDR3 protein: CASSQGGYTQYF
V gene: TRBV29-1; clone size: .; J gene: TRBJ2-7; D gene: TRBD1; CDR3 DNA: TGCAGCGTTGAAGCCGCCGCCCGACAGGGGTTCTACGAGCAGTACTTC; CDR3 protein: CSVEAAARQGFYEQYF
V gene: TRBV19; clone size: .; J gene: TRBJ1-1; D gene: .; CDR3 DNA: TGTGCCAGTAGTCGAGGGGTCCTAAACACTGAAGCTTTCTTT; CDR3 protein: CASSRGVLNTEAFF
V gene: TRBV29-1; clone size: .; J gene: TRBJ2-7; D gene: TRBD1; CDR3 DNA: TGCAGCGTAGCCCCAGGGGGCAGGGACGAGCAGTACTTC; CDR3 protein: CSVAPGGRDEQYF
V gene: TRBV6-5; clone size: .; J gene: TRBJ1-1; D gene: .; CDR3 DNA: TGTGCCAGCAGTTACACAGAGAACACTGAAGCTTTCTTT; CDR3 protein: CASSYTENTEAFF
V gene: TRBV4-1; clone size: .; J gene: TRBJ1-2; D gene: .; CDR3 DNA: TGCGCCAGCAGCCAAGGCGAGGACGTGAAACTCCTACCCTATGGCTACACCTTC; CDR3 protein: CASSQGEDVKLLPYGYTF
V gene: TRBV18; clone size: .; J gene: TRBJ2-7; D gene: TRBD2; CDR3 DNA: TGTGCCAGCTCACCACCGGTAGCGGGAGGGGGATACGAGCAGTACTTC; CDR3 protein: CASSPPVAGGGYEQYF
V gene: TRBV6-2/TRBV6-3; clone size: .; J gene: TRBJ2-2; D gene: .; CDR3 DNA: TGTGCCAGCAGTTACATCACCGGGGAGCTGTTTTTT; CDR3 protein: CASSYITGELFF
V gene: TRBV7-2; clone size: few; J gene: TRBJ2-7; D gene: TRBD2; CDR3 DNA: TGTGCCAGCAGCCCACAGCGGGGGCATTACGAGCAGTACTTC; CDR3 protein: CASSPQRGHYEQYF
V gene: TRBV7-8; clone size: .; J gene: TRBJ2-1; D gene: TRBD1; CDR3 DNA: TGTGCCAGCAGCTCCATCCGGGGGACAGGGTGGAATGAGCAGTTCTTC; CDR3 protein: CASSSIRGTGWNEQFF
V gene: TRBV27; clone size: few; J gene: TRBJ2-1; D gene: .; CDR3 DNA: TGTGCCAGCAGTTTAAACAGATACAATGAGCAGTTCTTC; CDR3 protein: CASSLNRYNEQFF
V gene: TRBV12-3/TRBV12-4; clone size: .; J gene: TRBJ2-1; D gene: .; CDR3 DNA: TGTGCCAGCAGTATGAGAGGGTATGAGCAGTTCTTC; CDR3 protein: CASSMRGYEQFF
V gene: TRBV9; clone size: .; J gene: TRBJ2-7; D gene: .; CDR3 DNA: TGTGCCAGCAGCGTAACCCCTGAAACCTACGAGCAGTACTTC; CDR3 protein: CASSVTPETYEQYF
V gene: TRBV5-1; clone size: .; J gene: TRBJ2-2; D gene: .; CDR3 DNA: TGCGCCAGCAGCTTGGGCGGGGCCGCGAACACCGGGGAGCTGTTTTTT; CDR3 protein: CASSLGGAANTGELFF
V gene: TRBV12-3/TRBV12-4; clone size: .; J gene: TRBJ2-2; D gene: .; CDR3 DNA: TGTGCCAGCAGTTTCCCTTGGACGCGGTTTTCGAACACCGGGGAGCTGTTTTTT; CDR3 protein: CASSFPWTRFSNTGELFF
V gene: TRBV28; clone size: .; J gene: TRBJ2-5; D gene: .; CDR3 DNA: TGTGCCAGCAGTTTAATGGGGAAAGAGACCCAGTACTTC; CDR3 protein: CASSLMGKETQYF
V gene: TRBV4-3; clone size: .; J gene: TRBJ2-7; D gene: .; CDR3 DNA: TGCGCCAGCAGCCAGGCCGGGACATCGTTCGAGCAGTACTTC; CDR3 protein: CASSQAGTSFEQYF
V gene: TRBV29-1; clone size: .; J gene: TRBJ2-7; D gene: TRBD1; CDR3 DNA: TGCAGCGTTCTGACCAGGGGGATATCCTACGAGCAGTACTTC; CDR3 protein: CSVLTRGISYEQYF
V gene: TRBV6-2/TRBV6-3; clone size: .; J gene: TRBJ1-5; D gene: .; CDR3 DNA: TGTGCCAGCAGTTACTCGGCCGGGGCGGAGTATAGCAATCAGCCCCAGCATTTT; CDR3 protein: CASSYSAGAEYSNQPQHF
V gene: TRBV10-2; clone size: .; J gene: TRBJ2-5; D gene: .; CDR3 DNA: TGCGCCAGCACTAAGGACTTCCAAGAGACCCAGTACTTC; CDR3 protein: CASTKDFQETQYF
V gene: TRBV9; clone size: .; J gene: TRBJ2-7; D gene: TRBD1; CDR3 DNA: TGTGCCAGCAGCGTAGGAGACAGGGGCCACGAGCAGTACTTC; CDR3 protein: CASSVGDRGHEQYF
V gene: TRBV27; clone size: .; J gene: TRBJ2-7; D gene: .; CDR3 DNA: TGTGCCAGCCAAGCCCTGGGGGACTACGAGCAGTACTTC; CDR3 protein: CASQALGDYEQYF
V gene: TRBV20-1; clone size: few; J gene: TRBJ2-1; D gene: TRBD2; CDR3 DNA: TGCAGTGCTTTGACTAGCGGGAGGCGTGATGAGCAGTTCTTC; CDR3 protein: CSALTSGRRDEQFF
V gene: TRBV28; clone size: .; J gene: TRBJ1-1; D gene: .; CDR3 DNA: TGTGCCAGCGGCAGGGGCACTGAAGCTTTCTTT; CDR3 protein: CASGRGTEAFF
V gene: TRBV12-3/TRBV12-4; clone size: .; J gene: TRBJ2-1; D gene: TRBD2; CDR3 DNA: TGTGCCAGCAGTCCCTATAGCGGGGGGGAGGACAATGAGCAGTTCTTC; CDR3 protein: CASSPYSGGEDNEQFF
V gene: TRBV15; clone size: .; J gene: TRBJ2-3; D gene: .; CDR3 DNA: TGTGCCACCAGCAATCCGGGAAACACAGATACGCAGTATTTT; CDR3 protein: CATSNPGNTDTQYF
V gene: TRBV12-3/TRBV12-4; clone size: .; J gene: TRBJ2-2; D gene: .; CDR3 DNA: TGTGCCAGCAGCCAGGGATCGGCCGGGGAGCTGTTTTTT; CDR3 protein: CASSQGSAGELFF
V gene: TRBV12-3/TRBV12-4; clone size: few; J gene: TRBJ1-1; D gene: .; CDR3 DNA: TGTGCCAGCAGTTTAAGGGCCACTGAAGCTTTCTTT; CDR3 protein: CASSLRATEAFF
V gene: TRBV29-1; clone size: many; J gene: TRBJ1-3; D gene: .; CDR3 DNA: TGCAGCGTTGAAGATCGTGGGAGGGGGACGGGAAACACCATATATTTT; CDR3 protein: CSVEDRGRGTGNTIYF
V gene: TRBV4-2; clone size: .; J gene: TRBJ1-1; D gene: .; CDR3 DNA: TGTGCCAGCAGCCAAGGCAGGGAGATCACTGAAGCTTTCTTT; CDR3 protein: CASSQGREITEAFF
V gene: TRBV12-3/TRBV12-4; clone size: many; J gene: TRBJ1-1; D gene: .; CDR3 DNA: TGTGCCAGCAGTTTAAAGGGAGACACTGAAGCTTTCTTT; CDR3 protein: CASSLKGDTEAFF
V gene: TRBV12-3/TRBV12-4; clone size: .; J gene: TRBJ2-3; D gene: .; CDR3 DNA: TGTGCCAGCAGTCCCGGCCGGGGATTATTGGGGTCCACAGATACGCAGTATTTT; CDR3 protein: CASSPGRGLLGSTDTQYF
V gene: TRBV7-4; clone size: few; J gene: TRBJ2-3; D gene: .; CDR3 DNA: TGTGCCAGCACCCTAGCCGGGATCCGCAGAGATACGCAGTATTTT; CDR3 protein: CASTLAGIRRDTQYF
V gene: TRBV9; clone size: few; J gene: TRBJ2-3; D gene: .; CDR3 DNA: TGTGCCAGCAGCGTATTTTCTAGCACAGATACGCAGTATTTT; CDR3 protein: CASSVFSSTDTQYF
V gene: TRBV27; clone size: .; J gene: TRBJ2-7; D gene: .; CDR3 DNA: TGTGCCAGCAGTGGTGGTTTGGCCCGCTTTGCCCACGAGCAGTACTTC; CDR3 protein: CASSGGLARFAHEQYF
V gene: TRBV24-1; clone size: few; J gene: TRBJ2-7; D gene: .; CDR3 DNA: TGTGCCACCAGTGATTTGGCAGGGGACCCCTACGAGCAGTACTTC; CDR3 protein: CATSDLAGDPYEQYF
V gene: TRBV12-3/TRBV12-4; clone size: .; J gene: TRBJ2-1; D gene: TRBD2; CDR3 DNA: TGTGCCAGCACCCCGACTAGCGGGAGGGCCCATGAGCAGTTCTTC; CDR3 protein: CASTPTSGRAHEQFF
V gene: TRBV12-3/TRBV12-4; clone size: few; J gene: TRBJ2-7; D gene: .; CDR3 DNA: TGTGCCAGCAGTTCGATAGACCACGAGCAGTACTTC; CDR3 protein: CASSSIDHEQYF
V gene: TRBV27; clone size: .; J gene: TRBJ2-1; D gene: .; CDR3 DNA: TGTGCCAGCAGTACCCGGCGTGAGCAGTTCTTC; CDR3 protein: CASSTRREQFF
V gene: TRBV20-1; clone size: few; J gene: TRBJ2-1; D gene: .; CDR3 DNA: TGCAGTGCTAGTGGTGCTAGTTTTTATGAGCAGTTCTTC; CDR3 protein: CSASGASFYEQFF
V gene: TRBV7-8; clone size: .; J gene: TRBJ2-7; D gene: .; CDR3 DNA: TGTGCCAGCAGCTTACCCCCTTCTGGGTACGAGCAGTACTTC; CDR3 protein: CASSLPPSGYEQYF
V gene: TRBV28; clone size: few; J gene: TRBJ2-7; D gene: .; CDR3 DNA: TGTGCCAGCAGTTTATTCCGGGACAACTACGAGCAGTACTTC; CDR3 protein: CASSLFRDNYEQYF
V gene: TRBV20-1; clone size: many; J gene: TRBJ1-4; D gene: .; CDR3 DNA: TGCAGTTTACTACTCCGCTCAACTAATGAAAAACTGTTTTTT; CDR3 protein: CSLLLRSTNEKLFF
V gene: TRBV29-1; clone size: .; J gene: TRBJ2-1; D gene: .; CDR3 DNA: TGCAGCGTTTTTTTTGACAGGTTGCGGATGAATGAGCAGTTCTTC; CDR3 protein: CSVFFDRLRMNEQFF